This T cell receptor (beta chain) was recorded in a study of preoperative IRX-2 immunotherapy in early breast cancer. Profiling relied on immunoSEQ multiplex PCR, and the TCRdb table lists in-frame clones only, not all of them. The sample lists about 38,000 clones, roughly four fifths occurring once. Treatment denoted: preoperative locoregional IRX-2 cytokine immunotherapy. Patients received preoperative, locoregional IRX-2 cytokine immunotherapy in a phase Ib study. Germline V lookup: CDR1 SGHTA, CDR2 FQGNSA. V was cut by 5 bases and J by 1 base, with 20 bases left in between. The CDR3 totals 17 residues.

The TCR sequence derives from a human donor with breast cancer. This rearrangement joins TRBV7-2 to TRBJ1-1, with D possibly TRBD1 on 5 matching bases. This specimen consisted of lymph node tissue, obtained after IRX-2 immunotherapy. CDR3 bases: TGTGCCAGCAGCCCCCACAGCCAGGGCACGACGAACACTGAAGCTTTCTTT. It is translated as CASSPHSQGTTNTEAFF.